Listed here are 10 T cell receptor beta chains from one sample, sequenced in a study of blood T cell repertoires in COVID-19. The data were produced by immunoSEQ multiplex PCR, yet TCRdb's version contains in-frame clones alone and is incomplete. The sample has around 260,000 clones, around nine tenths seen once; the top ten hold over 5%. Material for sequencing was peripheral blood. These receptors were collected from a woman aged 55 to 70 with COVID-19, enrolled during active disease.

In its sample, this clone was seen a few times. The chain is built from TRBV5-1 and TRBJ2-5; TRBD2 matches at 9 bases. Germline V gene lookup returns CDR1 SGHRS and CDR2 YFSETQ. V was pared by 2 bases and J by 2 bases, with 4 bases of the junction left unmatched. CDR3 length: 15 residues. The CDR3 sequence is CASSLMTSGQETQYF. CDR3 DNA sequence: TGCGCCAGCAGCTTAATGACTAGCGGACAAGAGACCCAGTACTTC.

The chain is built from TRBV9 and TRBJ2-1, with TRBD1 as a possible D gene (5 bases). V lost 5 bases and J lost 7, with 10 bases in between. Germline CDR1 and CDR2: SGDLS and YYNGEE. The CDR3 loop spans 12 amino acids. The CDR3 nucleotides read TGTGCCAGCAGTTATGACAGAAATGAGCAGTTCTTC. This codes for CASSYDRNEQFF. The full variable domain, rest sourced from reference TRBV9 and TRBJ2-1, is DSGVTQTPKHLITATGQRVTLRCSPRSGDLSVYWYQQSLDQGLQFLIQYYNGEERAKGNILERFSAQQFPDLHSELNLSSLELGDSALYFCASSYDRNEQFFGPGTRLTVL.

The chain recombines TRBV5-1 with TRBJ1-2, with 7 bases aligning to TRBD1. The germline V gene encodes CDR1 SGHRS and CDR2 YFSETQ. V gave up 3 bases and J gave up 2 bases; unmatched junction bases: 1. The CDR3 totals 13 residues. The CDR3 loop is CASSSQGNYGYTF. In DNA form, the CDR3 reads TGCGCCAGCAGCTCACAGGGGAACTATGGCTACACCTTC.

V is TRBV4-1 and J is TRBJ2-4, with 10 bases fitting TRBD2. The CDR3 is made up of 16 amino acids. V lost 3 bases to trimming and J lost 1 base; unmatched junction nucleotides: 3. In germline, CDR1 is MGHRA, CDR2 YSYEKL. The CDR3 is CASSQALAGAKNIQYF. As DNA, the CDR3 is TGCGCCAGCAGCCAGGCACTAGCGGGGGCCAAAAACATTCAGTACTTC.

The chain recombines TRBV30 with TRBJ2-7; 13 bases are shared with TRBD2. This CDR3 spans 13 amino acids. The V gene's germline CDR1 is GTSNPN and CDR2 SVGIG (reference sequence). Trimming at V came to 5 bases and at J to 6 bases, leaving 4 bases not matched to a gene. Here the CDR3 reads CAWGGLAGSEQYF. The DNA for the CDR3 is TGTGCCTGGGGGGGACTAGCGGGATCCGAGCAGTACTTC. Variable domain in full (rest from reference TRBV30 and TRBJ2-7): SQTIHQWPATLVQPVGSPLSLECTVEGTSNPNLYWYRQAAGRGLQLLFYSVGIGQISSEVPQNLSASRPQDRQFILSSKKLLLSDSGFYLCAWGGLAGSEQYFGPGTRLTVT.

V usage is TRBV20-1 and J usage is TRBJ1-5, with D possibly matching TRBD1 (5 bases). V lost 3 bases and J lost 4, with 10 bases in between. This CDR3 spans 13 amino acids. Looked up from germline, CDR1 is DFQATT and CDR2 is SNEGSKA (reference sequence). For the CDR3, the DNA is TGCAGTGCTAGTACAGGAGTGAATCAGCCCCAGCATTTT. Translated, it gives CSASTGVNQPQHF.

This chain joins TRBV30 and TRBJ1-1; 9 bases match TRBD1. The CDR3 is 15 amino acids. Germline assignment: CDR1 GTSNPN and CDR2 SVGIG (reference sequence). J lost 4 bases, V lost 0 bases, and 6 bases had no gene match. The CDR3 DNA is TGTGCCTGGAGTGTCCCTACAGGGGGCGGCACTGAAGCTTTCTTT. This translates into CAWSVPTGGGTEAFF. The full variable domain, its missing parts supplied by reference TRBV30 and TRBJ1-1, is SQTIHQWPATLVQPVGSPLSLECTVEGTSNPNLYWYRQAAGRGLQLLFYSVGIGQISSEVPQNLSASRPQDRQFILSSKKLLLSDSGFYLCAWSVPTGGGTEAFFGQGTRLTVV.

The count of this clone is one. The V gene is TRBV4-2, the J gene TRBJ1-6, with TRBD1 identical over 11 bases. In germline, CDR1 is LGHNA, CDR2 YNFKEQ. This CDR3 has 15 amino acids. Trimming removed 3 bases from V and 9 bases from J; junction bases left unmatched: 4. The CDR3 DNA sequence: TGTGCCAGCAGCCATCCCGGGACAGGGGGTTCACCCCTCCACTTT. This codes for CASSHPGTGGSPLHF.

This rearrangement joins TRBV28 to TRBJ1-2; D may be TRBD1 (6 bases). V was clipped by 2 bases and J by 12 bases, with 13 bases between them. This CDR3 has 12 amino acids. The germline CDR1 and CDR2 sequences are MDHEN and SYDVKM. CDR3 loop: CASSLDRSRDTF. CDR3 bases: TGTGCCAGCAGTTTAGACAGGTCGAGGGACACCTTC.

This rearrangement joins TRBV20-1 to TRBJ1-4; D remains unclear. V lost 3 bases to trimming and J lost 7 bases, with 15 bases between them. CDR3 length: 14 amino acids. Per germline, CDR1 DFQATT and CDR2 SNEGSKA (reference sequence). Written as DNA, the CDR3 is TGCAGTGCTAGTCGTGGCGGCCCGGGTGAAAAACTGTTTTTT. Its protein product is CSASRGGPGEKLFF.